One sample yielded the 4 T cell receptor beta chains listed below, sequenced in a study of cytomegalovirus exposure and HLA in healthy donors. The method was immunoSEQ multiplex PCR; TCRdb's version includes in-frame clones alone and lacks a portion of them. The top ten clones hold roughly 1% of a sample with roughly 280,000 clones, approximately 86% of them seen once. Sequenced material: PBMCs. Source of these receptors: a woman between 18 and 29 years old in good health and CMV-seronegative.

The chain joins TRBV5-1 to TRBJ2-5; TRBD1 aligns across 9 bases. Losses at the gene ends were 4 bases for V and 2 bases for J; bases not matched to a gene: 18. This CDR3 is 19 amino acids long. The V gene's germline CDR1 is SGHRS and CDR2 YFSETQ. In nucleotides, the CDR3 is TGCGCCAGCAGCCGCCTGGGGCCGATTGGCGGACAGGGGCAAGAGACCCAGTACTTC. It translates to CASSRLGPIGGQGQETQYF.

The V and J genes are TRBV27 and TRBJ2-3; D may be TRBD1 (5 bases). Trimming cost V 4 bases and J 0 bases, with 20 bases left between them. The CDR3 sequence is 18 residues long. Germline V lookup: CDR1 MNHEY, CDR2 SMNVEV (reference sequence). The CDR3 coding sequence is TGTGCCAGCAGTTCCCCTCGGGTGGTAGCAGGGAGCACAGATACGCAGTATTTT. It is translated as CASSSPRVVAGSTDTQYF.

The chain is built from TRBV7-2 and TRBJ2-3; TRBD1 is a possible D gene (5 bases). V shed 6 bases and J shed 1 base, with 11 bases lying between them. This CDR3 contains 14 residues. CDR1 and CDR2 from the germline V gene are SGHTA and FQGNSA. The CDR3, as DNA: TGTGCCAGCAGTCCTCAAGGGGGCACAGATACGCAGTATTTT. Encoded protein: CASSPQGGTDTQYF.

This clone was seen just once. CDR3 loop: CASSLRSLGQGAVGELFF. The CDR3 coding sequence is TGCGCCAGCAGCTTGCGTTCTCTCGGACAGGGGGCGGTCGGGGAGCTGTTTTTT. The J gene is TRBJ2-2, the V gene TRBV5-1; 11 bases match TRBD1. Germline assignment: CDR1 SGHRS and CDR2 YFSETQ. The J segment lost 7 bases and the V segment lost 1 base, leaving 12 bases of the junction unmatched. This CDR3 has 18 amino acids.